What follows are 8 T cell receptor beta chains derived from one specimen sequenced in a study of CD8 T cells in Susac syndrome (dated by TCRdb to between 2018 and 2021). The library was prepared using the immunoSEQ multiplex PCR assay. RNA was extracted with the RNeasy kit and about 0.5 to 1 ug was reverse transcribed using random hexamers. The raw public data were reprocessed by TCRdb itself: fastp quality trimming at Q25, MiXCR clonotype calling, in-frame beta chains only. Each entry is one CDR3 protein sequence, shown with its most common DNA and genes. The sample records 110,000 to 150,000 distinct CDR3 sequences, under 97% of which are singletons. The ten largest clones add up to around 0.08% of the sample. Input material: CD4+ T cells from PBMCs. These receptors were taken from a human donor with Susac syndrome.

The chain combines TRBV6-5 with TRBJ2-7, with 9 bases identical to TRBD1. Per germline, CDR1 MNHEY and CDR2 SVGAGI. This CDR3 is built from 14 residues. The ends lost 6 bases at V and 2 bases at J; junction bases unmatched: 5. This CDR3 reads CASRPGQGTYEQYF. Here the CDR3 DNA reads TGTGCCAGCAGGCCGGGACAGGGTACCTACGAGCAGTACTTC.

The chain uses TRBV23-1 and TRBJ2-7; the match to TRBD1 covers 8 bases. TRBV23-1 is known as an ORF, though its function is uncertain. This CDR3 spans 13 amino acids. The V segment lost 4 bases and the J segment 5 bases; nucleotides outside the gene matches: 4. The CDR3 coding sequence is TGCGCCAGCAGTCCGCCGACAGGGGACGAGCAGTACTTC. Translation gives CASSPPTGDEQYF.

The rearrangement uses TRBV29-1 and TRBJ2-5; maybe TRBD1 (6 bases). The germline V gene has CDR1 SQVTM and CDR2 ANQGSEA. V was cut by 7 bases and J by 1 base, with 10 bases left in between. The CDR3 is made up of 12 amino acids. The CDR3 nucleotides are TGCAGCGCTACAGGGATCCAAGAGACCCAGTACTTC. This encodes CSATGIQETQYF.

The chain has TRBV29-1 and TRBJ2-2; 9 positions agree with TRBD1. Germline V gene lookup returns CDR1 SQVTM and CDR2 ANQGSEA. The CDR3 is made up of 14 amino acids. Losses at the gene ends were 6 bases for V and 2 bases for J; bases not matched to a gene: 4. The DNA of the CDR3 is TGCAGCGTGACGGACAGGGGAAACACCGGGGAGCTGTTTTTT. It yields the protein CSVTDRGNTGELFF.

The rearrangement links TRBV27 to TRBJ1-6; tentative D call: TRBD1 (5 bases). V was clipped by 6 bases and J by 7 bases, with 10 bases between them. The CDR3 loop spans 13 amino acids. Per germline, CDR1 MNHEY and CDR2 SMNVEV (reference sequence). The CDR3 protein is CASRDNTNSPLHF. As DNA, the CDR3 is TGTGCCAGCAGGGACAACACCAATTCACCCCTCCACTTT.

In its sample, this clonotype was seen once. This sequence joins TRBV6-1 and TRBJ2-3, with D possibly being TRBD1 (5 bases). CDR3 length: 17 residues. Germline V CDR1 and CDR2: MNHNS, SASEGT. Trimming took 5 bases from V and 0 from J, leaving 18 bases between them. CDR3 DNA sequence: TGTGCCAGCAGTCCCCGGGTTTATGACAGTAGCACAGATACGCAGTATTTT. Protein sequence: CASSPRVYDSSTDTQYF.

This clonotype showed up just once. This rearrangement joins TRBV29-1 to TRBJ2-1; 9 nucleotides align to TRBD2. The germline V gene encodes CDR1 SQVTM and CDR2 ANQGSEA. This CDR3 has 15 residues. V lost 7 bases, J lost 5 bases, and 12 bases stayed unmatched. DNA for the CDR3: TGCAGCGCGTGGCCTGTAGCGGGAGCCCACAATGAGCAGTTCTTC. Amino acids: CSAWPVAGAHNEQFF.

V usage is TRBV2 and J usage is TRBJ2-1; D ambiguous. Between the trimmed V and J ends, which lost 8 bases and 9 bases, there was a span of 11 bases. CDR3 length: 11 amino acids. The germline CDR1 and CDR2 sequences are SNHLY and FYNNEI. The CDR3 DNA sequence: TGTGCCAGCTCTCTGCGGAGTGAGCAGTTCTTC. Its protein is CASSLRSEQFF.